These T cell receptor beta chains were read from a single sample in a study of CD8 T cells in ankylosing spondylitis. TCRdb reprocessed the 5' RACE reads via MiXCR and lists one record per CDR3 protein. The top ten hold approximately 1.1% of the sample, which has about 340,000 distinct CDR3 sequences, 14% to 15% seen once. The sequencing input was blood, either unsorted or a sorted T cell fraction (not recorded which). The source of these receptors is a male donor with ankylosing spondylitis or in good health (not recorded which). The CDR3 runs from the conserved cysteine through the conserved F or W. A D gene is named only where the DNA matches it firmly. Size is omitted from some rows. Given values are once, few, many or a class for expanded clones.

>.|TRBV5-1|TRBJ2-6|.
TGCGCCAGCAGCCCCTCAAGTGGATACTCTGGGGCCAACGTCCTGACTTTC
CASSPSSGYSGANVLTF
>many|TRBV9|TRBJ2-1|TRBD2
TGTGCCAGCAGCGTAGCTACGACTAGCGCGTACAATGAGCAGTTCTTC
CASSVATTSAYNEQFF
>once|TRBV2|TRBJ2-2|.
TGTGCCAGCAGTGTTGACAGGGAGCTGTTTTTT
CASSVDRELFF
>.|TRBV7-9|TRBJ2-1|TRBD1
TGTGCCAGCAGCTTAGAACAGGGGGTGAATGAGCAGTTCTTC
CASSLEQGVNEQFF
>.|TRBV4-1|TRBJ1-1|.
TGCGCCAGCAGCCAGCCGGGGGTCACTGAAGCTTTCTTT
CASSQPGVTEAFF
>many|TRBV7-2|TRBJ1-2|.
TGTGCCAGCAGCTTAGGCCAGGGCTGGGGCTATGGCTACACCTTC
CASSLGQGWGYGYTF
>.|TRBV12-3/TRBV12-4|TRBJ1-1|.
TGTGCCAGCAGTCCAAGCTATTTGCGGACTGAAGCTTTCTTT
CASSPSYLRTEAFF
>.|TRBV2|TRBJ1-1|.
TGTGCCAGCAACCACGACACCTCCATGAACACTGAAGCTTTCTTT
CASNHDTSMNTEAFF
>.|TRBV5-1|TRBJ2-7|.
TGCGCCAGCAGCTCGGACGGCACCTCCTACGAGCAGTACTTC
CASSSDGTSYEQYF
>.|TRBV7-2|TRBJ2-2|TRBD2
TGTGCCAGCAGCTTCGGCGGGGGGGCGTGGGACGGGGAGCTGTTTTTT
CASSFGGGAWDGELFF
>.|TRBV5-1|TRBJ2-1|.
TGCGCCAGCAGCTACGTATCGGGGGCCTACAATGAGCAGTTCTTC
CASSYVSGAYNEQFF
>.|TRBV2|TRBJ2-5|.
TGTGCCAGCATAAGAGGGCACCAAGAGACCCAGTACTTC
CASIRGHQETQYF
>few|TRBV3-1|TRBJ2-5|.
TGTGCCAGCAGCCCTCGAGGGGGGGTCCAAGAGACCCAGTACTTC
CASSPRGGVQETQYF
>.|TRBV4-2|TRBJ2-5|TRBD2
TGTGCCAGCAGCCAAGATCTCAAGCGGGGGGCCCTGAGGACCCAGTACTTC
CASSQDLKRGALRTQYF
>.|TRBV20-1|TRBJ1-4|.
TGCAGTGCTAGTACGGGAATGGCAACTAATGAAAAACTGTTTTTT
CSASTGMATNEKLFF
>many|TRBV29-1|TRBJ1-1|.
TGCAGCGTTGACAGGTCGAACACTGAAGCTTTCTTT
CSVDRSNTEAFF
>.|TRBV20-1|TRBJ1-2|TRBD1
TGCAGTGCTAGGCAGGGGGCAGGCTATGGCTACACCTTC
CSARQGAGYGYTF
>.|TRBV4-2|TRBJ2-1|.
TGTGCCAGCAGCCTCCTGGGCCTCGGGGACAATGAGCAGTTCTTC
CASSLLGLGDNEQFF
>few|TRBV29-1|TRBJ2-5|TRBD1
TGCAGCGTCGAGGGGGTGAGGGACAGGGTGAAAGAGACCCAGTACTTC
CSVEGVRDRVKETQYF
>.|TRBV27|TRBJ2-1|.
TGTGCCAGCTCCCTCCCGACAGGCAATGAGCAGTTCTTC
CASSLPTGNEQFF
>.|TRBV5-1|TRBJ2-2|TRBD1
TGCGCCAGCAGGGATTGGAGACAGGGAAACACCGGGGAGCTGTTTTTT
CASRDWRQGNTGELFF
>.|TRBV18|TRBJ2-5|.
TGTGCCAGCTCAGCGATGCAAGGGGGGGCCCAAGAGACCCAGTACTTC
CASSAMQGGAQETQYF
>.|TRBV2|TRBJ1-2|TRBD1
TGTGCCAGCAGGTGGACAGGGGTGGACTATGGCTACACCTTC
CASRWTGVDYGYTF
>few|TRBV20-1|TRBJ2-7|.
TGCAGTGCTAACGATGGCCCCTACGAGCAGTACTTC
CSANDGPYEQYF
>.|TRBV12-2|TRBJ2-5|.
TGTGCAAGTCGCTGGACGACCGGGACTACTGAAGAGACCCAGTACTTC
CASRWTTGTTEETQYF
>few|TRBV11-3|TRBJ1-1|.
TGTGCCAGCAGCCCTTCTGCAGACACTGAAGCTTTCTTT
CASSPSADTEAFF
>.|TRBV6-5|TRBJ2-5|.
TGTGCCAGCAGTTACTCGGAGACCCAGTACTTC
CASSYSETQYF
>few|TRBV5-1|TRBJ2-6|TRBD1
TGCGCCAGCAGCTCACGAGGACAGGGGGCGCCTGGGGCCAACGTCCTGACTTTC
CASSSRGQGAPGANVLTF
>.|TRBV7-9|TRBJ1-4|.
TGTGCCAGCAGCTTTATTAAAGCTAATGAAAAACTGTTTTTT
CASSFIKANEKLFF
>.|TRBV9|TRBJ2-7|.
TGTGCCAGCAGCGCCAGGGACCGCGGCGAGCAGTACTTC
CASSARDRGEQYF
>once|TRBV7-9|TRBJ2-7|TRBD2
TGTGCCAGCAGCTTAGGGGGCGGGAGGGCCCCCTACGAGCAGTACTTC
CASSLGGGRAPYEQYF
>many|TRBV4-2|TRBJ1-2|.
TGTGCCAGCAGCCAAGGGGACGGTAACTATGGCTACACCTTC
CASSQGDGNYGYTF
>few|TRBV24-1|TRBJ2-2|.
TGTGCCACCAGTGATTTGGTTACCGGGGAGCTGTTTTTT
CATSDLVTGELFF
>.|TRBV10-3|TRBJ2-3|TRBD2
TGTGCCATCAGTGAGGTAGCGGGGTTCACAGATACGCAGTATTTT
CAISEVAGFTDTQYF
>many|TRBV7-6|TRBJ2-2|.
TGTGCCAGCAGCTTAGTTTGGACCGGGGAGCTGTTTTTT
CASSLVWTGELFF
>.|TRBV6-2/TRBV6-3|TRBJ2-4|.
TGTGCCAGCAGTTACTCGAGAAAAGTTCCCGGCATTCAGTACTTC
CASSYSRKVPGIQYF
>.|TRBV20-1|TRBJ1-2|.
TGCAGTGCCACACCGGGACCAAGCTATGGCTACACCTTC
CSATPGPSYGYTF
>many|TRBV12-3/TRBV12-4|TRBJ2-2|.
TGTGCCAGCAGTCTAAGCGGAGCCACCGGGGAGCTGTTTTTT
CASSLSGATGELFF
>few|TRBV5-6|TRBJ2-7|TRBD2
TGTGCCAGCAGCCCGACCTGGACTAGCGGGAGCGCCTACGAGCAGTACTTC
CASSPTWTSGSAYEQYF
>many|TRBV7-2|TRBJ2-1|TRBD2
TGTGCCAGCAGCTTATGGGGGGGAGATGAGCAGTTCTTC
CASSLWGGDEQFF
>.|TRBV2|TRBJ2-1|TRBD2
TGTGCCAGCACTAGCGGGTCATACAATGAGCAGTTCTTC
CASTSGSYNEQFF
>.|TRBV19|TRBJ2-4|.
TGTGCCAGTAGTATGACTCGGGAGCTAGCCAAAAACATTCAGTACTTC
CASSMTRELAKNIQYF
>few|TRBV4-2|TRBJ2-3|TRBD2
TGTGCCAGCAGCCAGTTGACTAGCGGGGGAGGGAGCACAGATACGCAGTATTTT
CASSQLTSGGGSTDTQYF
>many|TRBV12-3/TRBV12-4|TRBJ2-2|TRBD1
TGTGCCAGCAGCACGACAGGGGCCGGGGAGCTGTTTTTT
CASSTTGAGELFF
>.|TRBV10-3|TRBJ2-1|TRBD2
TGTGCCATCAGTGCCCCAGGCGGGAGGGCCGACAATGAGCAGTTCTTC
CAISAPGGRADNEQFF
>.|TRBV24-1|TRBJ2-3|TRBD2
TGTGCCACCAGTGGCCGGACTAGCGGGAGCTACACAGATACGCAGTATTTT
CATSGRTSGSYTDTQYF
>few|TRBV6-1|TRBJ1-1|TRBD1
TGTGCCAGCTTTCGACAGGGGAGGGGCACTGAAGCTTTCTTT
CASFRQGRGTEAFF
>few|TRBV20-1|TRBJ2-1|.
TGCAGTGCTCTGGGTCGGGGGAATGAGCAGTTCTTC
CSALGRGNEQFF